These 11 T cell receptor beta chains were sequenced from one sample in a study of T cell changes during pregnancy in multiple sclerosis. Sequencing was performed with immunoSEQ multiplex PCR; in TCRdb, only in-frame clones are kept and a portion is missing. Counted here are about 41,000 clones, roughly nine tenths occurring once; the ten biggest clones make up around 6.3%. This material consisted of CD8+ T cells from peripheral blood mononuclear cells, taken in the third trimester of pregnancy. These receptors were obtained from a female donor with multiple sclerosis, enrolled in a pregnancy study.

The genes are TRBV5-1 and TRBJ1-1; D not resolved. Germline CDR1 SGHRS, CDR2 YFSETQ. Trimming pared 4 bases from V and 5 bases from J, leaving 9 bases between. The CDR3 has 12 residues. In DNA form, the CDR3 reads TGCGCCAGCAGCAAGGAGGGTACTGAAGCTTTCTTT. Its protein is CASSKEGTEAFF.

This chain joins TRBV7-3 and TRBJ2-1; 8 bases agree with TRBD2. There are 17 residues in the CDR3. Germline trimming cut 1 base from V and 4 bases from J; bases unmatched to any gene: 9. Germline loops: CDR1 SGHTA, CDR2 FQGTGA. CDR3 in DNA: TGTGCCAGCAGCTTAAACGTGGTGGTAGCGGGGTACAATGAGCAGTTCTTC. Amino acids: CASSLNVVVAGYNEQFF.

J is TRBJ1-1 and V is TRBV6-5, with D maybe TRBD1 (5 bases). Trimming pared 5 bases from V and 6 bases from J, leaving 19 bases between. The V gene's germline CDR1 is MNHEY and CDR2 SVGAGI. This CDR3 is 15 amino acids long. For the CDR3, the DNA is TGTGCCAGCAGTCCCCTGACGGGGGTAGTTTCTGAAGCTTTCTTT. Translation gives CASSPLTGVVSEAFF.

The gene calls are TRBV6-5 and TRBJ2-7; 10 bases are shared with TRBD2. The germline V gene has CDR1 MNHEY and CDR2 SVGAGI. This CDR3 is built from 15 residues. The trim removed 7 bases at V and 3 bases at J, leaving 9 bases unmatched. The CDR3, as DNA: TGTGCCAGCACCGAATCTAGACTAGCGGGCTACGAGCAGTACTTC. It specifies CASTESRLAGYEQYF.

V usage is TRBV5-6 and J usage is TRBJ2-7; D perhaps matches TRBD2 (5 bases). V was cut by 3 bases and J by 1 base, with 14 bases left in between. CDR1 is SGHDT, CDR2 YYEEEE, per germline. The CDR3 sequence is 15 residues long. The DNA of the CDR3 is TGTGCCAGCAGCTCGACTGGGCTAGCTTCCTACGAGCAGTACTTC. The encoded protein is CASSSTGLASYEQYF.

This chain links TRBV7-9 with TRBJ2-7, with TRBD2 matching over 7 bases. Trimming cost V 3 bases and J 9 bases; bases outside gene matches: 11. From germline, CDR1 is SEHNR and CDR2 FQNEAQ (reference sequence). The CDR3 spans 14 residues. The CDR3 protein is CASSFERGRERQYF. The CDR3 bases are TGTGCCAGCAGCTTCGAACGGGGGAGGGAACGGCAGTACTTC.

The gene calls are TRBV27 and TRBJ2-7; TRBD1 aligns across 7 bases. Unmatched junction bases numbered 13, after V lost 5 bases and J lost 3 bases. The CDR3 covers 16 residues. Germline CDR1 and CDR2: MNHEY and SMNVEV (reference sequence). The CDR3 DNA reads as TGTGCCAGCAGTCCCTCAACAGGGGCGAGGGGCTACGAGCAGTACTTC. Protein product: CASSPSTGARGYEQYF.

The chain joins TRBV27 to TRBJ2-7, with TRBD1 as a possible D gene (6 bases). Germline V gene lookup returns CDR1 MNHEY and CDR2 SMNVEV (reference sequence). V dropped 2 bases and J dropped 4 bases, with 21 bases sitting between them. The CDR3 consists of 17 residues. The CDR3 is CASSLGAGQGIQYEQYF. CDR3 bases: TGTGCCAGCAGTTTAGGGGCCGGGCAGGGGATCCAATACGAGCAGTACTTC.

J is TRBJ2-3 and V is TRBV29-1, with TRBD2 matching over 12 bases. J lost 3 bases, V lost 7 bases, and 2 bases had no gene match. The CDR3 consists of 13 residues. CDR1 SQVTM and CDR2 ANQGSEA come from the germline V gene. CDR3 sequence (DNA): TGCAGCGGACTAGCGGGGGTAACAGATACGCAGTATTTT. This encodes CSGLAGVTDTQYF.

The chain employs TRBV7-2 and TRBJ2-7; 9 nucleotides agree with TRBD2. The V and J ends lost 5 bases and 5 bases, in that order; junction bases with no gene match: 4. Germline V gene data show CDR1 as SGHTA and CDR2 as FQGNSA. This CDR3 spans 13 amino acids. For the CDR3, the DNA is TGTGCCAGCAGCGCTAGCGGGACAAACGAGCAGTACTTC. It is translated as CASSASGTNEQYF.

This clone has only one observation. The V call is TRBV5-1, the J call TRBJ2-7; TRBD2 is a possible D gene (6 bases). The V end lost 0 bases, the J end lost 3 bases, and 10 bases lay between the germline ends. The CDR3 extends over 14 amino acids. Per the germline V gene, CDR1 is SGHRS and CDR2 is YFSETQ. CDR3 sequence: CASSLDRGSYEQYF. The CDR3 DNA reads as TGCGCCAGCAGCTTGGATCGGGGGAGCTACGAGCAGTACTTC. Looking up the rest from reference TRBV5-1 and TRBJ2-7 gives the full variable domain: KAGVTQTPRYLIKTRGQQVTLSCSPISGHRSVSWYQQTPGQGLQFLFEYFSETQRNKGNFPGRFSGRQFSNSRSEMNVSTLELGDSALYLCASSLDRGSYEQYFGPGTRLTVT.